The clone carrying this T cell receptor beta chain was recorded a few times. Per germline, CDR1 SGHNT and CDR2 YYREEE (reference sequence). V dropped 4 bases and J dropped 0 bases, with 8 bases sitting between them. CDR3 size: 14 residues. Data came from immunoSEQ multiplex PCR; TCRdb stores just in-frame clones and leaves some out. The sample has roughly 230,000 clones, approximately 83% seen once. The data stem from a study of blood T cell repertoires in COVID-19. Sequencing input: peripheral blood. The TCR sequence derives from a human donor in a cohort sampled during active COVID-19. This chain uses TRBV5-4 with TRBJ1-3, with D possibly TRBD1 on 5 matching bases. CDR3 loop: CASSPGHSGNTIYF. The CDR3 bases are TGTGCCAGCAGCCCAGGACACTCTGGAAACACCATATATTTT.